The 14 T cell receptor beta chains presented below share a single source sample, sequenced in a study of blood T cell repertoires in COVID-19. The assay was immunoSEQ multiplex PCR, and TCRdb's table has in-frame clones only and misses some. The sample carries roughly 250,000 clones, around nine tenths recorded once. Material: PBMCs or T cells enriched from blood (not recorded which). These receptors originate from a woman in her fifties or sixties who had recovered from COVID-19.

This chain joins TRBV27 and TRBJ2-7, with 7 bases aligning to TRBD2. The CDR3 consists of 14 residues. Per the germline V gene, CDR1 is MNHEY and CDR2 is SMNVEV (reference sequence). Trimming at V came to 5 bases and at J to 3 bases, leaving 7 bases not matched to a gene. CDR3 region: CASSSLAAFYEQYF. The CDR3 DNA reads TGTGCCAGCAGTAGCCTAGCGGCTTTCTACGAGCAGTACTTC.

V and J are TRBV28 and TRBJ1-5; TRBD1 aligns across 10 bases. Germline-derived CDR1 and CDR2 are MDHEN and SYDVKM. This CDR3 is 15 amino acids long. J lost 3 bases, V lost 7 bases, and 6 bases had no gene match. The CDR3 nucleotides are TGTGCCAGCACTGGGACAGGGGCGTTCAATCAGCCCCAGCATTTT. Its protein product is CASTGTGAFNQPQHF.

V gene TRBV9 combines with J gene TRBJ2-1; 8 bases are a match to TRBD2. CDR3 size: 16 residues. The germline gives CDR1 SGDLS, CDR2 YYNGEE. The junction had 12 bases not matched to a gene; V was cut back by 3 bases and J by 7 bases. The CDR3 protein is CASSALGRASFNEQFF. In DNA, the CDR3 is TGTGCCAGCAGCGCCCTCGGGAGGGCCAGTTTTAATGAGCAGTTCTTC. The whole variable domain, remainder taken from reference TRBV9 and TRBJ2-1, is DSGVTQTPKHLITATGQRVTLRCSPRSGDLSVYWYQQSLDQGLQFLIQYYNGEERAKGNILERFSAQQFPDLHSELNLSSLELGDSALYFCASSALGRASFNEQFFGPGTRLTVL.

The chain is built from TRBV3-1 (or the pseudogene TRBV3-2) and TRBJ2-7; 11 nucleotides line up with TRBD2. Looked up from germline, CDR1 is LGHDT and CDR2 is YNNKEL (reference sequence). J gave up 1 base and V 1 base, and 9 bases lay outside the gene matches. The CDR3 is made up of 18 amino acids. The DNA of the CDR3 is TGTGCCAGCAGCCAAGTGTTAGCGGGAGGGCGGGGGTCCTACGAGCAGTACTTC. Translated, it gives CASSQVLAGGRGSYEQYF.

V is TRBV7-8 and J is TRBJ2-1, with 11 bases aligning to TRBD1. Trimming at V came to 5 bases and at J to 4 bases, leaving 7 bases not matched to a gene. The CDR3 is 16 residues long. Germline V gene lookup returns CDR1 SGHVS and CDR2 FQNEAQ. Written as DNA, the CDR3 is TGTGCCAGCAGCGGGATGGACAGGGGGCTTTACAATGAGCAGTTCTTC. Amino acids: CASSGMDRGLYNEQFF.

Only a few counts were recorded for this clone. V usage is TRBV4-3 and J usage is TRBJ1-5, with 8 bases matching TRBD1. The CDR3 has 13 amino acids. The germline gives CDR1 LGHNA, CDR2 YSLEER. Trimming cost V 2 bases and J 7 bases; bases outside gene matches: 1. CDR3 DNA sequence: TGCGCCAGCAGCCAAAACAGGGGGCAGCCCCAGCATTTT. It is translated as CASSQNRGQPQHF.

J is TRBJ2-1 and V is TRBV7-8; 7 bases fit TRBD1. The junction had 5 bases not matched to a gene; V was cut back by 5 bases and J by 7 bases. Per the germline V gene, CDR1 is SGHVS and CDR2 is FQNEAQ. This CDR3 region has 13 residues. The CDR3: CASSLGTANEQFF. The CDR3, as DNA: TGTGCCAGCAGCCTAGGGACAGCTAATGAGCAGTTCTTC.

V usage is TRBV5-5 and J usage is TRBJ2-2; tentatively, D is TRBD1 (5 bases). This CDR3 spans 16 amino acids. V was clipped by 2 bases and J by 1 base, with 12 bases between them. CDR1 and CDR2 from the germline V gene are SGHKS and YYEKEE (reference sequence). This CDR3 reads CASSFLPGQNTGELFF. CDR3 DNA sequence: TGTGCCAGCAGCTTTTTACCCGGACAGAACACCGGGGAGCTGTTTTTT.

The genes are TRBV7-9 and TRBJ2-1; no clear D. Germline loops: CDR1 SEHNR, CDR2 FQNEAQ (reference sequence). The CDR3 is 15 amino acids. Trimming removed 1 base at V and 8 bases at J, with 15 bases between. CDR3 protein: CASSLVSLASDEQFF. The CDR3 region has the DNA TGTGCCAGCAGCTTAGTATCGTTAGCTTCGGATGAGCAGTTCTTC.

V is TRBV30 and J is TRBJ1-1, with 7 bases that match TRBD1. The CDR3 extends over 14 amino acids. J was trimmed by 9 bases and V by 0 bases; bases with no gene match: 10. Germline CDR1 and CDR2: GTSNPN and SVGIG (reference sequence). The CDR3 reads CAWSVPETGNKAFF. CDR3 coding DNA: TGTGCCTGGAGTGTACCAGAGACAGGGAACAAAGCTTTCTTT.

The chain is built from TRBV5-1 and TRBJ1-2; 7 nucleotides agree with TRBD1. The junction had 6 bases not matched to a gene; V was cut back by 2 bases and J by 8 bases. The CDR3 totals 13 residues. Germline values: CDR1 SGHRS, CDR2 YFSETQ. The CDR3 coding sequence is TGCGCCAGCAGCTTTGACAGGGCGGGAGGCTACACCTTC. Its protein product is CASSFDRAGGYTF.

V and J are TRBV11-2 and TRBJ2-1; 7 bases align to TRBD2. V dropped 5 bases and J dropped 9; count of bases not matched to a gene: 7. CDR1 SGHAT and CDR2 FQNNGV come from the germline V gene. This CDR3 spans 13 amino acids. The CDR3 region is CASSPGTTSEQFF. CDR3 nucleotides: TGTGCCAGCAGCCCTGGGACTACCAGTGAGCAGTTCTTC. The full variable domain, its missing parts supplied by reference TRBV11-2 and TRBJ2-1, is EAGVAQSPRYKIIEKRQSVAFWCNPISGHATLYWYQQILGQGPKLLIQFQNNGVVDDSQLPKDRFSAERLKGVDSTLKIQPAKLEDSAVYLCASSPGTTSEQFFGPGTRLTVL.

This clone was observed once. The genes are TRBV7-3 and TRBJ2-3; 7 bases fit TRBD2. The CDR3 length is 15 residues. J was trimmed by 4 bases and V by 1 base; bases with no gene match: 5. Germline V gives CDR1 SGHTA, CDR2 FQGTGA. The CDR3 sequence is CASSLMAGAADTQYF. CDR3 DNA: TGTGCCAGCAGCTTAATGGCGGGAGCTGCAGATACGCAGTATTTT.

The chain recombines TRBV3-1 (or the pseudogene TRBV3-2) with TRBJ1-2, with D possibly matching TRBD1 (5 bases). The germline V gene has CDR1 LGHDT and CDR2 YNNKEL (reference sequence). The ends were cut back, 4 bases at V and 7 bases at J, with 16 bases in the middle. The CDR3 runs to 14 residues. The CDR3: CASSPRGGVTGYTF. CDR3 coding DNA: TGTGCCAGCAGCCCGAGGGGAGGGGTGACTGGCTACACCTTC.